One and the same sample provided the 9 T cell receptor beta chains below, sequenced in a study of blood T cell repertoires in COVID-19 (dated by TCRdb to the early 2020s). The library came from the immunoSEQ multiplex PCR assay. Drawn from immuneACCESS, this table holds only the in-frame rearrangements with V and J called that TCRdb kept. Clones are partly lost; checked studies trace under half to an unresolved V gene and leave the rest unexplained. For this sample the table gives about 200,000 clones, of which about 78% were detected only once. The leading ten clones occupy less than 6% of the sample. Sequenced: peripheral blood. All receptors derive from a woman in her 70s with acute or convalescent COVID-19.

This chain connects TRBV9 to TRBJ2-1; TRBD2 matches at 7 bases. CDR3 length: 13 residues. Germline assignment: CDR1 SGDLS and CDR2 YYNGEE. V shed 3 bases, J shed 9 bases, and the junction held 6 bases outside the gene matches. The CDR3 spells CASSGTRGREQFF. CDR3 bases: TGTGCCAGCAGCGGGACTAGGGGTCGTGAGCAGTTCTTC.

This chain connects TRBV27 to TRBJ2-5; TRBD1 matches at 9 bases. Germline CDR1 is MNHEY and CDR2 is SMNVEV (reference sequence). J lost 4 bases, V lost 4 bases, and 4 bases had no gene match. CDR3 length equals 14 residues. CDR3 residues: CASSYKGQGETQYF. CDR3 bases: TGTGCCAGCAGTTATAAGGGACAGGGAGAGACCCAGTACTTC.

The chain employs TRBV20-1 and TRBJ2-1; TRBD2 matches 8 bases. CDR1 is DFQATT and CDR2 is SNEGSKA in the germline V gene (reference sequence). The CDR3 runs 15 residues. The junction had 12 bases not matched to a gene; V was cut back by 3 bases and J by 8 bases. CDR3 in amino acids: CSASRGSGIGDEQFF. CDR3 nucleotides: TGCAGTGCTAGTCGGGGTAGCGGGATTGGCGATGAGCAGTTCTTC.

CDR3 residues: CASSPITSGTYEQYF. The DNA for the CDR3 is TGTGCCAGCTCACCAATAACTAGCGGTACCTACGAGCAGTACTTC. The chain is built from TRBV18 and TRBJ2-7, with 8 bases matching TRBD2. CDR1 is KGHSH and CDR2 is LQKENI in the germline V gene. The CDR3 has 15 amino acids. The trim removed 2 bases at V and 2 bases at J, leaving 5 bases unmatched.

The chain combines TRBV19 with TRBJ2-5; TRBD1 aligns across 9 bases. From germline, CDR1 is LNHDA and CDR2 SQIVND (reference sequence). Trimming took 6 bases from V and 3 from J; bases not matched to a gene: 2. CDR3 length: 13 amino acids. The CDR3 coding sequence is TGTGCCAGTAGAAGGACAGGGGAAGAGACCCAGTACTTC. Translation: CASRRTGEETQYF.

The rearrangement uses TRBV4-1 and TRBJ2-3; 7 bases fit TRBD2. This CDR3 has 16 amino acids. The V segment lost 4 bases and the J segment 2 bases; nucleotides outside the gene matches: 9. Germline CDR1 is MGHRA and CDR2 is YSYEKL. The CDR3 loop reads CASSPDGGGNTDTQYF. In DNA, the CDR3 is TGCGCCAGCAGCCCAGATGGGGGAGGGAACACAGATACGCAGTATTTT.

The chain carries TRBV28 and TRBJ1-2; D is perhaps TRBD1 (6 bases). The CDR3 has 14 residues. V was pared by 2 bases and J by 8 bases, with 15 bases between. CDR1 and CDR2 (germline): MDHEN, SYDVKM. As DNA, the CDR3 is TGTGCCAGCAGTTTAATTGGCACAGGGTTAGGCTACACCTTC. This translates into CASSLIGTGLGYTF.

CDR3 nucleotide sequence: TGTGCCAGCAGCGCTTTGGACAGGGAGACCCAGTACTTC. Its protein is CASSALDRETQYF. The V call is TRBV2, the J call TRBJ2-5; TRBD1 agrees at 7 bases. The germline gives CDR1 SNHLY, CDR2 FYNNEI. The ends lost 6 bases at V and 5 bases at J; junction bases unmatched: 6. The CDR3 contains 13 residues.

The V call is TRBV6-5, the J call TRBJ1-3; TRBD1 might be the D (5 bases). Germline CDR1 is MNHEY and CDR2 is SVGAGI. V shed 7 bases and J shed 2 bases, with 12 bases lying between them. This CDR3 contains 14 residues. The CDR3 bases are TGTGCCAGCACGTCGCAGGGCGCTGGAAACACCATATATTTT. Translation gives CASTSQGAGNTIYF.